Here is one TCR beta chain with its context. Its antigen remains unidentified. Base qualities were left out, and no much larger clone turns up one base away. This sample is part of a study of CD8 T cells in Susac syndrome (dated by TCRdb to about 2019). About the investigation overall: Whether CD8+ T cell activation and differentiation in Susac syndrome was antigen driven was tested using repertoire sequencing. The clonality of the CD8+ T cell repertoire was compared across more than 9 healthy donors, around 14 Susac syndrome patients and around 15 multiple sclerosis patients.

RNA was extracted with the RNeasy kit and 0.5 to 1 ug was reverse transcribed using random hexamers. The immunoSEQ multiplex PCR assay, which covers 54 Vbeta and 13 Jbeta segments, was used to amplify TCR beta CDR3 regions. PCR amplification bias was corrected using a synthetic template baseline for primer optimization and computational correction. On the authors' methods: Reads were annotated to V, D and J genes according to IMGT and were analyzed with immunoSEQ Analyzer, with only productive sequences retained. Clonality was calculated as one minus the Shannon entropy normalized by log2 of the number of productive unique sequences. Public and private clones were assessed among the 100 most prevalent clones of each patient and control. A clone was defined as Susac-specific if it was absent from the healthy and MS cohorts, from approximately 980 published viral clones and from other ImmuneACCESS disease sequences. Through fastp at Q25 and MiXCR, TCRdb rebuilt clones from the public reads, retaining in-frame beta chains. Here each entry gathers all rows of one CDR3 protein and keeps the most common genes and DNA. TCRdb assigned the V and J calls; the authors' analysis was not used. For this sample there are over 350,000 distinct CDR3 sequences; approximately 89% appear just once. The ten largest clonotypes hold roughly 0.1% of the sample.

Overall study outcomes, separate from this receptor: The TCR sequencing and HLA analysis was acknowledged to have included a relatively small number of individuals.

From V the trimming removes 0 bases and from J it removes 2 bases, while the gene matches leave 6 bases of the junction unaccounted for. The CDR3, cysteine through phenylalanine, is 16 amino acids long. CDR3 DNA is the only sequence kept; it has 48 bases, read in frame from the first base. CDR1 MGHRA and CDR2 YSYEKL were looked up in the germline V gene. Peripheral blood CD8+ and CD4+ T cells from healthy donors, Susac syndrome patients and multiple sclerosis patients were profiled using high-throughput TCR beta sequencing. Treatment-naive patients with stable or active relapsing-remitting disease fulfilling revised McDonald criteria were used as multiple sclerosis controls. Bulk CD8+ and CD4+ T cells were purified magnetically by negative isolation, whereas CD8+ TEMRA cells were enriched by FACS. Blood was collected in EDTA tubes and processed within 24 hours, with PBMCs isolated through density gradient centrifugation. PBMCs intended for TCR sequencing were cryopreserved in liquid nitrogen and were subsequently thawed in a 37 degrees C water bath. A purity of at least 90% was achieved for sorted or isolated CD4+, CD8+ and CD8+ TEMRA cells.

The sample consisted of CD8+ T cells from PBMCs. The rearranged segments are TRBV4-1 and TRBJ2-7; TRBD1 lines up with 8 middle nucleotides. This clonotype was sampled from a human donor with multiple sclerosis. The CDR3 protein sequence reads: CASSQDPARGPYEQYF. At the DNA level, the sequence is TGCGCCAGCAGCCAAGACCCGGCCAGGGGGCCCTACGAGCAGTACTTC.